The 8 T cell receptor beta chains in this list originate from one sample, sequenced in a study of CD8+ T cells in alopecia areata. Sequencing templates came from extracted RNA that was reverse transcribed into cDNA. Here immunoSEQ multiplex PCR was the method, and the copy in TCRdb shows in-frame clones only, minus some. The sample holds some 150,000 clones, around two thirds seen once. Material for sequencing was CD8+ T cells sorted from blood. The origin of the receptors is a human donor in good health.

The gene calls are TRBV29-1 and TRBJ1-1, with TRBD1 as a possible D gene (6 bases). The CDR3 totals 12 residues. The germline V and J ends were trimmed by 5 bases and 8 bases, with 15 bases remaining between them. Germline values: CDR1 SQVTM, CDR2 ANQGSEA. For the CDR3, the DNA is TGCAGCGTTCTGGGGGCACCATCCGAAGCTTTCTTT. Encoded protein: CSVLGAPSEAFF.

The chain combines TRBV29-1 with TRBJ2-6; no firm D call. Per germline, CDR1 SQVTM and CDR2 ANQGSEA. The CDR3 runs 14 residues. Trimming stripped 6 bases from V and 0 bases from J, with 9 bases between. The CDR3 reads CSVVVPSGANVLTF. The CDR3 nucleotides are TGCAGCGTCGTGGTCCCCTCTGGGGCCAACGTCCTGACTTTC.

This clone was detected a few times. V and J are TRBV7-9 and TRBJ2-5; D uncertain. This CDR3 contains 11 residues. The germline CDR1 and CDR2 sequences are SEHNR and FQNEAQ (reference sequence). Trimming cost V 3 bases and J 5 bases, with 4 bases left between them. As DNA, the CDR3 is TGTGCCAGCAGCTTCCGCGAGACCCAGTACTTC. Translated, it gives CASSFRETQYF.

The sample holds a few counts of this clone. The CDR3: CSVVYEFLGANVLTF. The DNA for the CDR3 is TGCAGCGTTGTTTACGAATTCCTTGGGGCCAACGTCCTGACTTTC. V is TRBV29-1 and J is TRBJ2-6; D call uncertain. The CDR3 extends over 15 amino acids. Germline CDR1 is SQVTM and CDR2 is ANQGSEA. V was cut by 4 bases and J by 3 bases, with 13 bases left in between.

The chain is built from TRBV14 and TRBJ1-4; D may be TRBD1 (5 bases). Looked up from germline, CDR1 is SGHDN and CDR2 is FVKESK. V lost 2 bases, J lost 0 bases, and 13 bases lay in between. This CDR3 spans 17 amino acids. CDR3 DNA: TGTGCCAGCAGCCAACGGGACGGAAGTGCAACTAATGAAAAACTGTTTTTT. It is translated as CASSQRDGSATNEKLFF.

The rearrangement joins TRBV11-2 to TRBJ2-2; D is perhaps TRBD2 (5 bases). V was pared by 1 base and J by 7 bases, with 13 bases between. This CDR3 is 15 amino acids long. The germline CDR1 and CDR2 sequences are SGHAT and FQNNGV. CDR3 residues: CASSLVFSESGELFF. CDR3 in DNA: TGTGCCAGCAGCTTAGTGTTTAGCGAGAGCGGGGAGCTGTTTTTT.

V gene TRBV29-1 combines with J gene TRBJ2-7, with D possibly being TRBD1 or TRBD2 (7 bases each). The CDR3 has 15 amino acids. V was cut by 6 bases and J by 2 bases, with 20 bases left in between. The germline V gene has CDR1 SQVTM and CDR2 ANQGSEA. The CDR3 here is CSVGGVDRRTYEQYF. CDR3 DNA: TGCAGCGTGGGGGGGGTGGACAGGCGAACCTACGAGCAGTACTTC.

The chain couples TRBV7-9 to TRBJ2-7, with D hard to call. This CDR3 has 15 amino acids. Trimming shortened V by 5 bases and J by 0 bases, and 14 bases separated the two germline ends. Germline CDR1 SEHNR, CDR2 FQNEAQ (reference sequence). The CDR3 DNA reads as TGTGCCAGCAGCCGGACCAACTCCCACTCCTACGAGCAGTACTTC. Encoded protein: CASSRTNSHSYEQYF.